A selection of T cell receptor beta chains follows, all from one sample in a study of immune cell composition in non-small cell lung cancer. The repertoire was sequenced with immunoSEQ multiplex PCR; TCRdb's copy has only in-frame clones and lacks some. The sample shows around 3,000 clones, about three quarters of them seen only once. Sequencing was done on a sample of lung tumor tissue. All receptors derive from a human donor with non-small cell lung cancer. CDR3s leave out the opening cysteine and the closing phenylalanine or tryptophan.

>14|TRBJ2-3|TRBV7-9
ASSYRTSGEADTQY
>19|TRBJ1-1|TRBV7-6
ASSLPRTGGRNEGLNTEAF
>10|TRBJ1-1|TRBV28
ASARFGDQAF
>16|TRBJ2-2|TRBV27
ASSPPGLAIIRTGELF
>12|TRBJ1-4|TRBV6-1
ASSKGNSNEKLF
>12|TRBJ1-1|TRBV28
ASDRGQLNTEAF
>12|TRBJ1-5|TRBV18
ASSREAGVQPQH
>14|TRBJ2-1|TRBV6-1
ASSEFRRGGQDEQF
>12|TRBJ1-2|TRBV4-2
ASSSPGGDYGYT
>15|TRBJ1-6|TRBV5-4
ASSFKTGASYNSPLH
>10|TRBJ2-7|TRBV7-9
ASSMGQAEQY
>12|TRBJ2-5|TRBV7-2
ASGRNRGKETQY
>13|TRBJ2-5|TRBV6-5
ASSYSPSGQETQY
>11|TRBJ1-1|TRBV28
ASSSGGGLKAF
>13|TRBJ2-7|TRBV4-1
ASSQLEDYAYEQY
>11|TRBJ1-5|TRBV19
ASSPQVRQPQH
>15|TRBJ2-2|TRBV5-4
ASSLASGGPNTGELF
>12|TRBJ2-3|TRBV2
ASSDGGGGDTQY
>11|TRBJ2-3|TRBV5-6
ASSYGRGDTQY
>13|TRBJ2-2|TRBV10-3
AISGNSDPTGELF
>17|TRBJ1-5|TRBV5-8
ASSLRFGQGGYSNQPQH
>13|TRBJ2-3|TRBV4-1
ASSRTSGGGDTQY
>9|TRBJ2-7|TRBV6-5
ASRDSYEQY
>13|TRBJ2-2|TRBV2
ASSPTGGDTGELF
>13|TRBJ2-5|TRBV29-1
SVVVNRGPQETQY
>13|TRBJ1-5|TRBV2
ASSGRENSNQPQH
>11|TRBJ2-5|TRBV28
ASRDSALKTQY
>13|TRBJ2-2|TRBV30
AWTLLDSNTGELF
>13|TRBJ2-3|TRBV10-3
AISESSFRGDTQY
>11|TRBJ1-2|TRBV28
ASSRQGTYGYT
>13|TRBJ2-7|TRBV9
ASSVGQGASYEQY
>13|TRBJ2-2|TRBV6-4
ASSLDSSSTGELF
>10|TRBJ1-2|TRBV28
ASSLLSGLNT
>12|TRBJ1-2|TRBV7-9
ASSLERGGYGYT
>12|TRBJ2-5|TRBV9
ASSVSSRGETQY
>11|TRBJ2-2|TRBV30
AWRRGNTGELF
>12|TRBJ1-5|TRBV6-1
ASCLWQGGQPQH
>12|TRBJ2-3|TRBV7-2
ASSRSGNTDTQY
>15|TRBJ2-7|TRBV14
ASSQDAAGPGMWEQY
>13|TRBJ2-5|TRBV28
ASSSLLRGKETQY
>13|TRBJ2-1|TRBV5-1
ASSPGVSDNNEQF
>11|TRBJ1-1|TRBV6-5
ASSYSRGTEAF
>14|TRBJ2-2|TRBV9
ASSPHAGGIAGELF
>10|TRBJ1-2|TRBV5-6
ASSRRTDGYT
>14|TRBJ2-1|TRBV18
ASSPTYGGAGSVQF
>12|TRBJ1-1|TRBV9
ASSVVERDTEAF
>8|TRBJ1-1|TRBV2
ASSGPMAF
>10|TRBJ2-3|TRBV30
AWAPHTDTQY
>11|TRBJ1-6|TRBV5-6
ASSLVGDSPLH
>10|TRBJ1-5|TRBV30
AWSPGGQPQH
>14|TRBJ2-4|TRBV28
ASSLSPGQVRNIQY
>13|TRBJ2-7|TRBV10-3
AIRDSGTDLYEQY
>11|TRBJ2-5|TRBV29-1
SVDFGTQETQY
>12|TRBJ1-1|TRBV5-6
ASSLWTGNTEAF
>14|TRBJ1-5|TRBV30
AWNDVAGKGGQPQH
>14|TRBJ2-3|TRBV5-1
ASSSQARTGGDTQY
>13|TRBJ1-1|TRBV4-2
ASSQDSRGNTEAF
>12|TRBJ1-2|TRBV6-5
ASSQTGGMGGYT
>13|TRBJ2-6|TRBV9
ASSAYSSGANVLT
>13|TRBJ1-2|TRBV19
ASNLYRGGTYGYT